Detailed here is one T cell receptor (beta chain). Its cognate antigen is unknown. Other DNA sequences in the same sample also yield this CDR3. With V trimmed by 3 bases and J by 5 bases, 5 bases remained unmatched. Looked up from germline, CDR1 is SNHLY and CDR2 is FYNNEI. The CDR3 has 14 residues. This sample is drawn from a study of shared clonotypes between healthy human individuals. Findings and limits, study-wide: It was the few donors that limited the genetic and exposure-history diversity represented. For naive CD4 cells, around 5.1% of clonotypes were shared across a few donors.

Terminally differentiated effector memory CD45RA+ cells were excluded from the naive CD8 cells, which were CD45RO-negative and positively selected for CCR7. Profiling relied on immunoSEQ multiplex PCR, and the TCRdb table lists in-frame clones only, not all of them. The data contain just over 2,000,000 clones, approximately 94% of them singletons. The sequence came from a man younger than 30 in good health. The chain combines TRBV2 with TRBJ2-7; 9 positions agree with TRBD1. Sequenced: naive CD8+ T cells sorted from blood. CDR3 protein: CASSDRDRAHEQYF. In DNA, the CDR3 is TGTGCCAGCAGTGATCGGGACAGGGCCCACGAGCAGTACTTC.